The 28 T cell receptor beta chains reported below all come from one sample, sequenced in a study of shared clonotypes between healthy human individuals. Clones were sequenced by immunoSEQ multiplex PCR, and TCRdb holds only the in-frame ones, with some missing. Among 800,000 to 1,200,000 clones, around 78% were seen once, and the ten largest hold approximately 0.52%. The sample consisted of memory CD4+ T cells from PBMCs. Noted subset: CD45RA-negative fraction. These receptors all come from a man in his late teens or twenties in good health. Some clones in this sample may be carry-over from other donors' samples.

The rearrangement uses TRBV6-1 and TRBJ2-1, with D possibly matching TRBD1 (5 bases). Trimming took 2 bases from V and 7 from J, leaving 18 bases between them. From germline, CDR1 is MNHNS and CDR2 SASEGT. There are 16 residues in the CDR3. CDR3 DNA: TGTGCCAGCAGTGAATGGGGCACCGGTCTAGGTAATGAGCAGTTCTTC. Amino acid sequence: CASSEWGTGLGNEQFF.

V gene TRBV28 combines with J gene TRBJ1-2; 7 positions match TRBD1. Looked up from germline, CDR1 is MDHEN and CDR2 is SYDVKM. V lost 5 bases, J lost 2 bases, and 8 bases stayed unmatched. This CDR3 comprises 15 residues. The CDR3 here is CASSGDRATNYGYTF. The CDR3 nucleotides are TGTGCCAGCAGTGGAGACAGGGCGACCAACTATGGCTACACCTTC.

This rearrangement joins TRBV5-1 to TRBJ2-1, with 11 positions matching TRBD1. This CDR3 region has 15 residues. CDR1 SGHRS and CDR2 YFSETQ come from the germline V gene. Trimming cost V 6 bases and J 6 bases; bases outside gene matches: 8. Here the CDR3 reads CASTARDRGSNEQFF. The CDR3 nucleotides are TGCGCCAGCACCGCCCGGGACAGGGGGTCCAATGAGCAGTTCTTC.

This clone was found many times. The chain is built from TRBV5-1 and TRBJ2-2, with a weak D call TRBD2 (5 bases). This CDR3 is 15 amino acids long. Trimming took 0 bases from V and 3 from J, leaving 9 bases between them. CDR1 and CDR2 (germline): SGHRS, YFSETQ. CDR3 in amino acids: CASSLELGYTGELFF. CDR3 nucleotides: TGCGCCAGCAGCTTGGAACTAGGATACACCGGGGAGCTGTTTTTT.

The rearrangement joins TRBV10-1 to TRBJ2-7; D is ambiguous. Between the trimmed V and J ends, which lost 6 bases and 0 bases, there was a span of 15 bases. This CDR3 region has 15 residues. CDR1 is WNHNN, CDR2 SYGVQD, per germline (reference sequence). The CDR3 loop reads CASSRRGPSSYEQYF. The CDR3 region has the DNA TGCGCCAGCAGCCGCCGAGGTCCTAGCTCCTACGAGCAGTACTTC.

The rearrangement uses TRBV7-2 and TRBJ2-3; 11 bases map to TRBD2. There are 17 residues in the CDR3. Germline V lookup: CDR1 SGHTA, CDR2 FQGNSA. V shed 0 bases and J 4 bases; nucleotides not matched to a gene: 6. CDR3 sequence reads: CASSLASGRGLADTQYF. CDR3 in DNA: TGTGCCAGCAGCTTAGCTAGCGGGAGGGGCCTGGCAGATACGCAGTATTTT.

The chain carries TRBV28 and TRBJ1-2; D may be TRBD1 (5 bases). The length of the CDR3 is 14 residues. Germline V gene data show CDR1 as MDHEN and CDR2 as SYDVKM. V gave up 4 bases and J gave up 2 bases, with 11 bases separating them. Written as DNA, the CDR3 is TGTGCCAGCAGTTCGGGACCGAGCAACTATGGCTACACCTTC. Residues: CASSSGPSNYGYTF.

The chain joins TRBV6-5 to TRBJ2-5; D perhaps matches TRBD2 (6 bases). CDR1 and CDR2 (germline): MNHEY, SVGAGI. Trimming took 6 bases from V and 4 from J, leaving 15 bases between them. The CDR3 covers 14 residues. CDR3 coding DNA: TGTGCCAGCAGCTCCGGGACTGTTGGAGAGACCCAGTACTTC. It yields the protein CASSSGTVGETQYF.

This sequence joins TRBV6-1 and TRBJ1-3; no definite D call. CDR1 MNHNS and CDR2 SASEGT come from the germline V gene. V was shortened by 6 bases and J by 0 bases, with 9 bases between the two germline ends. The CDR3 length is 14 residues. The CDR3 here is CASSLRGSGNTIYF. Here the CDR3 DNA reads TGTGCCAGCAGCCTCCGGGGCTCTGGAAACACCATATATTTT.

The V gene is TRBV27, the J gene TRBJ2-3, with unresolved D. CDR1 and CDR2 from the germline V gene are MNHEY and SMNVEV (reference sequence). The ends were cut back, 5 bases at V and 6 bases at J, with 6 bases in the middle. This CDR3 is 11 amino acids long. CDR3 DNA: TGTGCCAGCAGTGAGAGGGATACGCAGTATTTT. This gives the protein CASSERDTQYF.

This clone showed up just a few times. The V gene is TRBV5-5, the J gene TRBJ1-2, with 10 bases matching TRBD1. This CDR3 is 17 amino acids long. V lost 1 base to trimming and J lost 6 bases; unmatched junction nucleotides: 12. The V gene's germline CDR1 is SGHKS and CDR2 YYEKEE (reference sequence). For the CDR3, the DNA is TGTGCCAGCAGCTTGTCGATCCGGGACAGGGGTAAGGATGGCTACACCTTC. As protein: CASSLSIRDRGKDGYTF.

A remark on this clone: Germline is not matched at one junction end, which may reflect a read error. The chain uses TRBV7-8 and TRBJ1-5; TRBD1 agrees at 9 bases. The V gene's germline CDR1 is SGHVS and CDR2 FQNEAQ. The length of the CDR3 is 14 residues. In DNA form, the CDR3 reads TGTGCCAGCAGCCTGCGACAGGGGGATCAACCCCAGCATTTT. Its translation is CASSLRQGDQPQHF.

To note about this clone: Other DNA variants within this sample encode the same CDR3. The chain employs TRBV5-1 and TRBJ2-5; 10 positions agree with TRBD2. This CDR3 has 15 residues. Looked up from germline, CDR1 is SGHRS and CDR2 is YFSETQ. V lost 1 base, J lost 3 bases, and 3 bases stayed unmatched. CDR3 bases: TGCGCCAGCAGCTTGTTCCTAGCGGGAGAAGAGACCCAGTACTTC. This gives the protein CASSLFLAGEETQYF. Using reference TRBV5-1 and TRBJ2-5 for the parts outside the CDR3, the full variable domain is KAGVTQTPRYLIKTRGQQVTLSCSPISGHRSVSWYQQTPGQGLQFLFEYFSETQRNKGNFPGRFSGRQFSNSRSEMNVSTLELGDSALYLCASSLFLAGEETQYFGPGTRLLVL.

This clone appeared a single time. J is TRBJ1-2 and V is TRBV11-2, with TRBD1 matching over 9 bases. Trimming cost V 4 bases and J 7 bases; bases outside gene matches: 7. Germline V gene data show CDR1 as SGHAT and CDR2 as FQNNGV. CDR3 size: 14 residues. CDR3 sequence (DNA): TGTGCCAGCAGCTCCCACGGACAGGGGCTTGGCTACACCTTC. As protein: CASSSHGQGLGYTF.

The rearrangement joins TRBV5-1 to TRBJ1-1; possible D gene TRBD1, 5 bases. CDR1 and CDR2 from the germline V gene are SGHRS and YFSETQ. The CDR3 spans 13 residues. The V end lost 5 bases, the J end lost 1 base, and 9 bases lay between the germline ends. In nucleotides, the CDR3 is TGCGCCAGCAGTTACAGGTCGAACACTGAAGCTTTCTTT. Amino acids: CASSYRSNTEAFF.

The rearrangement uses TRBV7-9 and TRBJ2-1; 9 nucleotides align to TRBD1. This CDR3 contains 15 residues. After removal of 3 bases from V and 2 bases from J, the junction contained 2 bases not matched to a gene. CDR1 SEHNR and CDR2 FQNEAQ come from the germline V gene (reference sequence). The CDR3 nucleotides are TGTGCCAGCAGCTTGCGGACAGGGGCCTACAATGAGCAGTTCTTC. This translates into CASSLRTGAYNEQFF.

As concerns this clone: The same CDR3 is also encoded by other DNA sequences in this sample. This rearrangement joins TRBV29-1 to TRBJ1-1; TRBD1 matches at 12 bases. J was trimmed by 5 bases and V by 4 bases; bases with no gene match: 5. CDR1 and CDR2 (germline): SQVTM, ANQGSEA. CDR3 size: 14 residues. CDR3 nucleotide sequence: TGCAGCGTTGGGGGGACAGGGGGCGTAACTGAAGCTTTCTTT. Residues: CSVGGTGGVTEAFF.

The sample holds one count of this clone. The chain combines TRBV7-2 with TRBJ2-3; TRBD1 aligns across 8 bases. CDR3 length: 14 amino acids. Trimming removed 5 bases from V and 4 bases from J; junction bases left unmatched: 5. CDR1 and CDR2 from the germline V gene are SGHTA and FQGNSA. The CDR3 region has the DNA TGTGCCAGCAGCGTCGACAGGGGTGCAGATACGCAGTATTTT. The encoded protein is CASSVDRGADTQYF.

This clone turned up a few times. CDR3 sequence: CASSPQVTTNYGYTF. As DNA, the CDR3 is TGTGCCAGCAGCCCCCAGGTTACAACTAACTATGGCTACACCTTC. The J gene is TRBJ1-2, the V gene TRBV7-2; D is unresolved. Germline lookup yields CDR1 SGHTA and CDR2 FQGNSA. Trimming took off 5 bases at V and 0 bases at J, with 13 bases between the two ends. There are 15 residues in the CDR3.

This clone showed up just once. The CDR3 sequence: CASSVTGPSGEQFF. CDR3 nucleotide sequence: TGCGCCAGCAGCGTAACTGGGCCCTCAGGTGAGCAGTTCTTC. The chain carries TRBV5-1 and TRBJ2-1; D is uncertain. From germline, CDR1 is SGHRS and CDR2 YFSETQ. Trimming cost V 4 bases and J 9 bases, with 17 bases left between them. The CDR3 spans 14 residues.

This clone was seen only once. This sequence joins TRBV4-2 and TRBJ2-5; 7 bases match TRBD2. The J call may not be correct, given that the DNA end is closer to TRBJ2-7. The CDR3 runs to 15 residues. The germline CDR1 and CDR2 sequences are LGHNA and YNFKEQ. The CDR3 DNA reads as TGTGCCAGCAGCCAAGGAGGGGACTACTCCTACGAGCAGTACTTC. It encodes CASSQGGDYSYEQYF.

CDR3 sequence: CASSYSTTPNTEAFF. In nucleotides, the CDR3 is TGTGCCAGCAGTTACTCGACCACGCCGAACACTGAAGCTTTCTTT. V gene TRBV6-6 combines with J gene TRBJ1-1; D remains ambiguous. Trimming took off 0 bases at V and 1 base at J, with 9 bases between the two ends. The CDR3 is made up of 15 amino acids. Germline CDR1 MNHNY, CDR2 SVGAGI (reference sequence).

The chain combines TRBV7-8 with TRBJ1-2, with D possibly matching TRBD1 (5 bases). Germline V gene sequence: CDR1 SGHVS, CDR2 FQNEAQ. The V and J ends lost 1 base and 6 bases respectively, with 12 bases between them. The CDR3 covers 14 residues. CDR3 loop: CASSLVGRDHGYTF. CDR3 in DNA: TGTGCCAGCAGCTTAGTAGGCAGGGATCATGGCTACACCTTC.

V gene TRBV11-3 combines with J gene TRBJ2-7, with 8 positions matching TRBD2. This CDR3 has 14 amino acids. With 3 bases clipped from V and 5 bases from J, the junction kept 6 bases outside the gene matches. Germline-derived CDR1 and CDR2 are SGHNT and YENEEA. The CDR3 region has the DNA TGTGCCAGCAGCTTGGGAGCGGGAGTCGACGAGCAGTACTTC. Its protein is CASSLGAGVDEQYF.

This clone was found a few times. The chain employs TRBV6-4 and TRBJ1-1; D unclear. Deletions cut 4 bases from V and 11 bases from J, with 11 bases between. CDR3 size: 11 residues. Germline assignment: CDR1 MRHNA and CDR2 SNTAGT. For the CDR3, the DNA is TGTGCCAGCAGTGCGGATTGTCGGGCTTTCTTT. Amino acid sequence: CASSADCRAFF.

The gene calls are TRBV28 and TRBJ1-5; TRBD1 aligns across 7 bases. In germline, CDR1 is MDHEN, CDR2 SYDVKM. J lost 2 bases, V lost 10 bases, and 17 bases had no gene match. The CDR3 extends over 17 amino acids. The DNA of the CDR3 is TGTGCCACCATTCCTAGTGAGGGGGCGGGGGGCAATCAGCCCCAGCATTTT. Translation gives CATIPSEGAGGNQPQHF.

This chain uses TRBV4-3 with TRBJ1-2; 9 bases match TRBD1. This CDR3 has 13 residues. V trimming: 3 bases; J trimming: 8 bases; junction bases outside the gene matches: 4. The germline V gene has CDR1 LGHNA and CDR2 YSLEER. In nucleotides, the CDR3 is TGCGCCAGCAGCCAGACAGGGGGAGGCGGCTACACCTTC. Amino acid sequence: CASSQTGGGGYTF.

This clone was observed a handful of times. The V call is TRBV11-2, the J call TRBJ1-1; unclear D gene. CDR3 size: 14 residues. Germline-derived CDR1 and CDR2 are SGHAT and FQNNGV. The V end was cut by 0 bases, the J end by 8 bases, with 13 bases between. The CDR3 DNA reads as TGTGCCAGCAGCTTAGATCAGCGCTACCAAGAAGCTTTCTTT. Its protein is CASSLDQRYQEAFF.